The present T cell receptor (beta chain) was sequenced within a study of T cell responses to AZD1222 COVID-19 vaccine. Study-level results: The study found vaccine-associated CD4 TCRs spanning spike, dominant at 160-218 and 743-854. Nearly half of spike-specific TCRs reportedly target unmutated variant regions.

For this clone: Its antigen is unknown.

The ends were cut back, 0 bases at V and 4 bases at J, with 18 bases in the middle. CDR1 is KGHSH and CDR2 is LQKENI in the germline V gene. The CDR3 spans 17 residues. Only in-frame clones appear in the TCRdb table, and some are missing; sequencing was by immunoSEQ multiplex PCR. Of 110,000 to 150,000 clones detected, approximately 94% appear once; the ten largest clones hold about 8.6%. The input for sequencing was peripheral blood, taken on day 0 of AZD1222 vaccination. The TCR comes from an adult in good health. This chain uses TRBV18 with TRBJ1-1, with D unclear. The CDR3 loop is CASSPPYESRTFTEAFF. The CDR3 DNA reads as TGTGCCAGCTCACCACCCTATGAGAGTCGAACCTTCACTGAAGCTTTCTTT. The variable domain in full, completed from reference TRBV18 and TRBJ1-1, reads NAGVMQNPRHLVRRRGQEARLRCSPMKGHSHVYWYRQLPEEGLKFMVYLQKENIIDESGMPKERFSAEFPKEGPSILRIQQVVRGDSAAYFCASSPPYESRTFTEAFFGQGTRLTVV.